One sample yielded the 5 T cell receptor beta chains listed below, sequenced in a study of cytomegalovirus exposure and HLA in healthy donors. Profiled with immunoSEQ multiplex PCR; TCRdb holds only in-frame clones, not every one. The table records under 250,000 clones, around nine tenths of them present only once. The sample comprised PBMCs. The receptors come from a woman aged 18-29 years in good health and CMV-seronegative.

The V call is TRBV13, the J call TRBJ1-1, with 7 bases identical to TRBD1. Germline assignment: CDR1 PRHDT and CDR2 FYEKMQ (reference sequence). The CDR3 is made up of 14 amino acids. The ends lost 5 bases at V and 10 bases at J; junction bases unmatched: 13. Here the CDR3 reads CASSPLTGEEGAFF. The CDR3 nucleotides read TGTGCCAGCAGCCCCCTAACAGGGGAAGAAGGAGCTTTCTTT.

The CDR3 region has the DNA TGTGCCAGCAGCCCCCATGAGGTCCCTGGAAACACCATATATTTT. Protein product: CASSPHEVPGNTIYF. This sequence joins TRBV7-6 and TRBJ1-3, with D unresolved. The V gene lost 5 bases and the J gene lost 2 bases, with 13 bases spanning the gap. The CDR3 has 15 amino acids. Germline V gene data show CDR1 as SGHVS and CDR2 as FNYEAQ.

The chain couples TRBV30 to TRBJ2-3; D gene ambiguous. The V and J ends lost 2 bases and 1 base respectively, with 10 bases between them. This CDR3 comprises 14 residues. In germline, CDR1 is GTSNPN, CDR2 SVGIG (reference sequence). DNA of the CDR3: TGTGCCTGGAGTACCGGCAGCGGCACAGATACGCAGTATTTT. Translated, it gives CAWSTGSGTDTQYF.

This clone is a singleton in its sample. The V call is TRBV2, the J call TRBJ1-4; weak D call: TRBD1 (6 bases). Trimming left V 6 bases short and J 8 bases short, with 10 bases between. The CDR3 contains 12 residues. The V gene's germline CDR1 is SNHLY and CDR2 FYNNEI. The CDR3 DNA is TGTGCCAGCAGGGCTCAGGGGGAAAAACTGTTTTTT. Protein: CASRAQGEKLFF. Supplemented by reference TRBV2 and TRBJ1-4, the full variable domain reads EPEVTQTPSHQVTQMGQEVILRCVPISNHLYFYWYRQILGQKVEFLVSFYNNEISEKSEIFDDQFSVERPDGSNFTLKIRSTKLEDSAMYFCASRAQGEKLFFGSGTQLSVL.

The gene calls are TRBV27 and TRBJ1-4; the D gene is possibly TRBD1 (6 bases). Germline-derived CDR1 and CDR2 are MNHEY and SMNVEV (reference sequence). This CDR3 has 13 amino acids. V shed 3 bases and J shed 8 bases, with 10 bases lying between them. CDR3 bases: TGTGCCAGCAGTTTGACAGGTGGGGAAAAACTGTTTTTT. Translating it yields CASSLTGGEKLFF.